This T cell receptor (beta chain) was documented in a study of blood T cell repertoires in COVID-19. On the study more broadly: Some COVID-19 samples were acute and others convalescent; all came from the United States, Italy and Spain. PBMCs, B-cell-depleted T cells, or T cells were the source of the cDNA or gDNA that made up the material.

In the study's own analysis: Scientists estimated how many nucleated cells there were by amplifying reference gene primers. Generated by immunoSEQ multiplex PCR, the TCRdb table keeps only in-frame clones and is missing some. Clone size and the V and J calls come from that table; the DNA yielded D and trimming. This table has around 50,000 clones, over 80% appearing once. The CDR3 spans 15 residues. CDR1 is SGHTA and CDR2 is FQGNSA in the germline V gene. Trimming stripped 5 bases from V and 0 bases from J, with 8 bases between. Sequencing was carried out using peripheral blood. The TCR sequence derives from a man aged 65-85 years with acute or convalescent COVID-19. The V gene is TRBV7-2, the J gene TRBJ2-6; D is unresolved. Here the CDR3 reads CASSQYSSGANVLTF. The CDR3 coding sequence is TGTGCCAGCAGCCAATACAGCTCTGGGGCCAACGTCCTGACTTTC.